The 19 T cell receptor beta chains below come from one sample, sequenced in a study of T cells in Graves' hyperthyroidism and ophthalmopathy. The investigators amplified TCR beta CDR3 regions from RNA transcripts. An initial round of RT-PCR targeting the TCR CDR3 relied on the HTBI primer set. TCRdb re-analysed the multiplex PCR reads in MiXCR, keeping a single row per CDR3 protein. Here the sample spans around 250,000 distinct CDR3 sequences, about 15% being singletons. Specimen: blood. Receptors were obtained from a woman aged 40 to 55 with Graves' hyperthyroidism that later progressed to Graves' ophthalmopathy.

There are many counts of this clonotype. The chain has TRBV2 and TRBJ1-2; 7 positions agree with TRBD1. The germline V gene has CDR1 SNHLY and CDR2 FYNNEI. The length of the CDR3 is 15 residues. Trimming at V came to 7 bases and at J to 0 bases, leaving 8 bases not matched to a gene. The CDR3 coding sequence is TGTGCCAGCATTCACGGGACAGACGCTAACTATGGCTACACCTTC. Protein sequence: CASIHGTDANYGYTF.

At least ten counts were recorded for this clonotype. The rearrangement joins TRBV28 to TRBJ2-7; TRBD2 is a possible D gene (5 bases). Germline values: CDR1 MDHEN, CDR2 SYDVKM. The V gene lost 4 bases and the J gene lost 0 bases, with 10 bases spanning the gap. The CDR3 consists of 14 residues. The CDR3 DNA follows: TGTGCCAGCAGTTCCAAGCGGAACTCCTACGAGCAGTACTTC. This gives the protein CASSSKRNSYEQYF.

This clonotype turned up a few times. The rearrangement joins TRBV4-1 to TRBJ2-3; D gene unclear. V was shortened by 3 bases and J by 8 bases, with 15 bases between the two germline ends. Per the germline V gene, CDR1 is MGHRA and CDR2 is YSYEKL. The CDR3 has 14 residues. The CDR3 reads CASSHRRFWGTQYF. The CDR3 bases are TGCGCCAGCAGCCACCGTCGCTTCTGGGGTACGCAGTATTTT.

This clonotype was seen repeatedly, ten times or more. The chain joins TRBV27 to TRBJ1-4; 10 nucleotides line up with TRBD1. The CDR3 totals 18 residues. Trimming at V came to 1 base and at J to 8 bases, leaving 13 bases not matched to a gene. Germline lookup yields CDR1 MNHEY and CDR2 SMNVEV (reference sequence). DNA of the CDR3: TGTGCCAGCAGTTTATATTCCGGAGGCAGGGACAGGGGCGAAAAACTGTTTTTT. This translates into CASSLYSGGRDRGEKLFF. Full variable domain (remainder filled in from reference TRBV27 and TRBJ1-4): EAQVTQNPRYLITVTGKKLTVTCSQNMNHEYMSWYRQDPGLGLRQIYYSMNVEVTDKGDVPEGYKVSRKEKRNFPLILESPSPNQTSLYFCASSLYSGGRDRGEKLFFGSGTQLSVL.

In this sample, this clonotype turned up many times. This sequence joins TRBV10-3 and TRBJ2-7; D gene ambiguous. The CDR3 has 15 amino acids. Trimming removed 6 bases from V and 4 bases from J, with 19 bases in between. In germline, CDR1 is ENHRY, CDR2 SYGVKD. For the CDR3, the DNA is TGTGCCATCAGCCTAGATTGGGGAACTTCTTACGAGCAGTACTTC. Amino acids: CAISLDWGTSYEQYF.

Ten or more counts support this clonotype. The chain links TRBV6-5 to TRBJ2-7, with D tentatively TRBD2 (5 bases). Germline-derived CDR1 and CDR2 are MNHEY and SVGAGI. This CDR3 has 14 amino acids. The ends were cut back, 0 bases at V and 3 bases at J, with 9 bases in the middle. This CDR3 is CASSYSGSLYEQYF. CDR3 bases: TGTGCCAGCAGTTACTCGGGGAGCCTCTACGAGCAGTACTTC.

The table lists this clonotype with many counts. The V and J genes are TRBV20-1 and TRBJ2-7; D unclear. Germline V lookup: CDR1 DFQATT, CDR2 SNEGSKA (reference sequence). Deletions cut 0 bases from V and 3 bases from J, with 18 bases between. The CDR3 is 16 residues long. The CDR3 sequence is CSARDRPGPYHYEQYF. DNA for the CDR3: TGCAGTGCTAGAGATCGGCCCGGGCCCTACCACTACGAGCAGTACTTC.

This clonotype was seen at least ten times. The chain couples TRBV7-2 to TRBJ2-1; D call uncertain. The V end lost 3 bases, the J end lost 2 bases, and 5 bases lay between the germline ends. The germline CDR1 and CDR2 sequences are SGHTA and FQGNSA. The CDR3 sequence is 13 residues long. In DNA, the CDR3 is TGTGCCAGCAGCTTCCCACCCTACAATGAGCAGTTCTTC. The encoded protein is CASSFPPYNEQFF.

The CDR3, as DNA: TGTGCCATCAGCCAGGGGACGGCTCAGCCCCAGCATTTT. Translated: CAISQGTAQPQHF. The chain recombines TRBV10-3 with TRBJ1-5, with D possibly TRBD1 on 6 matching bases. The CDR3 runs to 13 residues. CDR1 is ENHRY and CDR2 is SYGVKD in the germline V gene. Trimming cost V 6 bases and J 6 bases, with 12 bases left between them.

As regards this clonotype: Given a much more abundant clone one base away, this may be a read error. This rearrangement joins TRBV3-1 to TRBJ2-7; D remains ambiguous. This CDR3 region has 13 residues. CDR1 and CDR2 (germline): LGHDT, YNNKEL (reference sequence). CDR3 amino acids: CAGSRASLYEQYF. As DNA, the CDR3 is TGTGCCGGCAGCCGGGCCTCCCTCTACGAGCAGTACTTC.

This clonotype was detected a few times. The chain employs TRBV18 and TRBJ2-1; 12 nucleotides match TRBD2. Germline V gene sequence: CDR1 KGHSH, CDR2 LQKENI. The CDR3 extends over 15 amino acids. The trim removed 2 bases at V and 5 bases at J, leaving 1 base unmatched. In nucleotides, the CDR3 is TGTGCCAGCTCACCAGGACTAGCGGGACACAATGAGCAGTTCTTC. As protein: CASSPGLAGHNEQFF.

This clonotype was seen ten or more times. The chain employs TRBV5-1 and TRBJ2-3; D not resolved. The ends were cut back, 4 bases at V and 5 bases at J, with 14 bases in the middle. The CDR3 runs to 14 residues. The germline V gene has CDR1 SGHRS and CDR2 YFSETQ. The CDR3 DNA follows: TGCGCCAGCAGCAAAGGCGCCCTCCGAGATACGCAGTATTTT. It is translated as CASSKGALRDTQYF.

This clonotype was detected ten times or more. The gene calls are TRBV2 and TRBJ2-5; D is uncertain. CDR1 SNHLY and CDR2 FYNNEI come from the germline V gene. This CDR3 region has 13 residues. The V and J ends lost 6 bases and 5 bases respectively, with 13 bases between them. CDR3 sequence: CASRFVGLETQYF. The CDR3 coding sequence is TGTGCCAGCAGATTCGTGGGGTTGGAGACCCAGTACTTC.

The V call is TRBV20-1, the J call TRBJ2-1; perhaps TRBD2 as D (6 bases). The CDR3 has 14 residues. Germline V lookup: CDR1 DFQATT, CDR2 SNEGSKA (reference sequence). Trimming pared 1 base from V and 6 bases from J, leaving 13 bases between. CDR3 protein: CSARGSGEVNEQFF. CDR3 sequence (DNA): TGCAGTGCTAGAGGGTCGGGAGAGGTCAATGAGCAGTTCTTC.

This clonotype was seen ten or more times. The rearrangement uses TRBV4-2 and TRBJ1-6; 7 bases are shared with TRBD1. Germline lookup yields CDR1 LGHNA and CDR2 YNFKEQ. Trimming took 3 bases from V and 0 from J; bases not matched to a gene: 2. The CDR3 contains 16 residues. The DNA of the CDR3 is TGTGCCAGCAGCCAGACAGGGAGCTCCTATAATTCACCCCTCCACTTT. It is translated as CASSQTGSSYNSPLHF.

This clonotype was detected many times. The V gene is TRBV28, the J gene TRBJ1-1, with TRBD1 as a possible D gene (5 bases). Between the trimmed V and J ends, which lost 5 bases and 1 base, there was a span of 11 bases. The CDR3 consists of 14 residues. Germline V CDR1 and CDR2: MDHEN, SYDVKM. In DNA, the CDR3 is TGTGCCAGCAGTACATGGGGCAAGAACACTGAAGCTTTCTTT. Its protein is CASSTWGKNTEAFF.

With respect to this clonotype: Being one base from a much bigger clone, this may be a read error. The V call is TRBV2, the J call TRBJ2-3, with a tentative D call TRBD2 (6 bases). The CDR3 has 15 residues. Germline loops: CDR1 SNHLY, CDR2 FYNNEI. V dropped 5 bases and J dropped 3 bases, with 15 bases sitting between them. Here the CDR3 reads CASSLGGGWTDTQYF. Written as DNA, the CDR3 is TGTGCCAGCAGTTTGGGAGGAGGATGGACAGATACGCAGTATTTT.

This clonotype was picked up many times. The chain couples TRBV30 to TRBJ2-3, with D unresolved. V dropped 3 bases and J dropped 1 base, with 8 bases sitting between them. The CDR3 has 13 residues. Germline V gives CDR1 GTSNPN, CDR2 SVGIG (reference sequence). CDR3 residues: CAWRVLGTDTQYF. The DNA for the CDR3 is TGTGCCTGGAGGGTACTTGGCACAGATACGCAGTATTTT.

The V call is TRBV12-3 or TRBV12-4, the J call TRBJ2-5, with D unclear. This CDR3 spans 15 amino acids. V was cut by 5 bases and J by 2 bases, with 15 bases left in between. The CDR3 spells CASSPPGVEQETQYF. DNA for the CDR3: TGTGCCAGCAGTCCCCCTGGGGTGGAACAAGAGACCCAGTACTTC.